These 26 T cell receptor beta chains were all obtained from the same sample, sequenced in a study of T cells in localized non-small cell lung cancer. The assay was immunoSEQ multiplex PCR, and TCRdb's table has in-frame clones only and misses some. This table holds 70,000 to 85,000 clones, less than 85% found once. The material was peripheral blood, obtained before any cancer treatment. These receptors were obtained from a female donor older than 55 with stage I lung adenocarcinoma.

This rearrangement joins TRBV5-5 to TRBJ1-6, with a possible D match to TRBD1 (5 bases). The length of the CDR3 is 15 residues. Germline CDR1 is SGHKS and CDR2 is YYEKEE (reference sequence). Trimming cost V 0 bases and J 9 bases, with 13 bases left between them. CDR3 sequence (DNA): TGTGCCAGCAGCTTGGAGGGGCAGGAGATTTCACCCCTCCACTTT. Residues: CASSLEGQEISPLHF.

This clone was counted once. The chain uses TRBV5-4 and TRBJ1-2, with a weak D call TRBD1 (6 bases). CDR1 SGHNT and CDR2 YYREEE come from the germline V gene (reference sequence). The CDR3 has 14 residues. With 0 bases removed from V and 3 bases from J, the gap between germline ends came to 9 bases. The CDR3 reads CASSLGQAYYGYTF. The CDR3 coding sequence is TGTGCCAGCAGCTTGGGACAGGCTTACTATGGCTACACCTTC.

J is TRBJ2-7 and V is TRBV6-6; TRBD2 matches 12 bases. Germline assignment: CDR1 MNHNY and CDR2 SVGAGI (reference sequence). The CDR3 totals 16 residues. V trimming: 6 bases; J trimming: 3 bases; junction bases outside the gene matches: 9. CDR3 residues: CASSPTSGGSFYEQYF. CDR3 sequence (DNA): TGTGCCAGCAGCCCCACTAGCGGGGGGTCCTTCTACGAGCAGTACTTC.

This rearrangement joins TRBV2 to TRBJ2-1, with a weak D call TRBD2 (5 bases). Trimming took 5 bases from V and 2 from J, leaving 10 bases between them. Germline V gene data show CDR1 as SNHLY and CDR2 as FYNNEI. This CDR3 comprises 14 residues. The CDR3 nucleotides read TGTGCCAGCAGTTCGGACTGGACCTACAATGAGCAGTTCTTC. Amino acids: CASSSDWTYNEQFF.

The chain recombines TRBV5-5 with TRBJ2-7; 7 bases match TRBD2. Germline V gene lookup returns CDR1 SGHKS and CDR2 YYEKEE (reference sequence). This CDR3 contains 14 residues. The V and J ends lost 4 bases and 7 bases, in that order; junction bases with no gene match: 11. CDR3 DNA: TGTGCCAGCAGCCCCGGGACTACCCGTGTAGAGCAGTACTTC. Amino acids: CASSPGTTRVEQYF.

The gene calls are TRBV28 and TRBJ2-1; D unclear. Germline loops: CDR1 MDHEN, CDR2 SYDVKM. The CDR3 is 12 residues long. The V and J ends lost 10 bases and 4 bases respectively, with 11 bases between them. CDR3 sequence: CATLLNYNEQFF. The DNA of the CDR3 is TGTGCCACCCTCCTCAATTACAATGAGCAGTTCTTC.

The rearrangement uses TRBV5-1 and TRBJ2-7; no definite D call. Trimming removed 0 bases at V and 3 bases at J, with 7 bases between. This CDR3 contains 13 residues. The germline V gene encodes CDR1 SGHRS and CDR2 YFSETQ. The CDR3 coding sequence is TGCGCCAGCAGCTTGGGGACGGACTACGAGCAGTACTTC. Translating gives CASSLGTDYEQYF.

This rearrangement joins TRBV27 to TRBJ2-6; D gene unclear. This CDR3 has 15 amino acids. Trimming pared 6 bases from V and 0 bases from J, leaving 9 bases between. Germline lookup yields CDR1 MNHEY and CDR2 SMNVEV (reference sequence). The CDR3 region is CASRSPSSGANVLTF. The CDR3, as DNA: TGTGCCAGCAGGTCCCCCAGCTCTGGGGCCAACGTCCTGACTTTC.

The chain joins TRBV7-3 to TRBJ1-2; 8 bases fit TRBD1. The CDR3 runs to 15 residues. Trimming took 5 bases from V and 4 from J; bases not matched to a gene: 9. Germline assignment: CDR1 SGHTA and CDR2 FQGTGA. CDR3 amino acids: CASSPGTGNIYGYTF. The CDR3 bases are TGTGCCAGCAGCCCCGGGACAGGAAACATCTATGGCTACACCTTC.

The rearrangement uses TRBV19 and TRBJ2-5, with 8 nucleotides matching TRBD1. Germline trimming cut 7 bases from V and 5 bases from J; bases unmatched to any gene: 9. Germline V gene lookup returns CDR1 LNHDA and CDR2 SQIVND (reference sequence). CDR3 length: 14 residues. CDR3 protein: CASTQAPGGETQYF. The CDR3 DNA sequence: TGTGCCAGTACCCAAGCCCCAGGGGGCGAGACCCAGTACTTC.

This chain joins TRBV5-1 and TRBJ1-1; D remains unclear. The V end was cut by 7 bases, the J end by 1 base, with 11 bases between. The CDR3 covers 13 residues. Germline V gives CDR1 SGHRS, CDR2 YFSETQ. For the CDR3, the DNA is TGCGCCAGCCGTAGAGACAAGAACACTGAAGCTTTCTTT. Translated, it gives CASRRDKNTEAFF.

The chain recombines TRBV7-2 with TRBJ2-3; no definite D call. V lost 5 bases and J lost 2, with 5 bases in between. CDR3 size: 12 residues. Germline V gene data show CDR1 as SGHTA and CDR2 as FQGNSA. This chain's CDR3 is CASSPHTDTQYF. In DNA, the CDR3 is TGTGCCAGCAGCCCCCACACAGATACGCAGTATTTT.

This chain uses TRBV9 with TRBJ2-3; 7 bases align to TRBD2. The germline V gene has CDR1 SGDLS and CDR2 YYNGEE. The V segment lost 3 bases and the J segment 0 bases; nucleotides outside the gene matches: 7. This CDR3 contains 16 residues. The CDR3 DNA sequence: TGTGCCAGCAGCGGGGAGCGGGGCTTAAGCACAGATACGCAGTATTTT. It yields the protein CASSGERGLSTDTQYF. Variable domain in full (rest from reference TRBV9 and TRBJ2-3): DSGVTQTPKHLITATGQRVTLRCSPRSGDLSVYWYQQSLDQGLQFLIQYYNGEERAKGNILERFSAQQFPDLHSELNLSSLELGDSALYFCASSGERGLSTDTQYFGPGTRLTVL.

The chain links TRBV7-2 to TRBJ2-3; no clear D gene. This CDR3 is 14 amino acids long. V was trimmed by 3 bases and J by 1 base, leaving 8 bases between them. Germline values: CDR1 SGHTA, CDR2 FQGNSA. The CDR3 DNA sequence: TGTGCCAGCAGCTTTACTGGGCGCACAGATACGCAGTATTTT. The encoded protein is CASSFTGRTDTQYF.

This chain joins TRBV10-2 and TRBJ1-1; 8 bases line up with TRBD1. Germline CDR1 is WSHSY and CDR2 is SAAADI. With 7 bases clipped from V and 3 bases from J, the junction kept 4 bases outside the gene matches. The CDR3 spans 13 residues. CDR3 sequence: CASTSGGYTEAFF. CDR3 nucleotides: TGCGCCAGCACTTCAGGGGGCTACACTGAAGCTTTCTTT.

V is TRBV7-2 and J is TRBJ2-1; D possibly uses TRBD1 or TRBD2 (5 bases each). The CDR3 loop spans 17 amino acids. Per the germline V gene, CDR1 is SGHTA and CDR2 is FQGNSA. Trimming removed 4 bases at V and 7 bases at J, with 23 bases between. The CDR3 DNA sequence: TGTGCCAGCAGCTCGGACCGGGGCTTACTAGTGCTTAATGAGCAGTTCTTC. Its translation is CASSSDRGLLVLNEQFF.

V gene TRBV11-2 combines with J gene TRBJ1-2, with D uncertain. The CDR3 sequence is 15 residues long. CDR1 SGHAT and CDR2 FQNNGV come from the germline V gene. V was shortened by 4 bases and J by 4 bases, with 16 bases between the two germline ends. The CDR3 protein is CASSSQLQTSYGYTF. DNA for the CDR3: TGTGCCAGCAGCTCACAGCTTCAAACGTCCTATGGCTACACCTTC.

The table lists this clone with a few counts. This chain uses TRBV5-4 with TRBJ1-1; D unclear. Germline loops: CDR1 SGHNT, CDR2 YYREEE (reference sequence). The V and J ends lost 0 bases and 1 base respectively, with 7 bases between them. The CDR3 has 14 amino acids. Here the CDR3 DNA reads TGTGCCAGCAGCTTGGAACATCGGAACACTGAAGCTTTCTTT. Translating it yields CASSLEHRNTEAFF.

CDR3 region: CASRRLAGNSYNEQFF. The CDR3 DNA is TGTGCCAGCAGGCGGCTAGCGGGGAACTCCTACAATGAGCAGTTCTTC. The V call is TRBV27, the J call TRBJ2-1, with 9 bases matching TRBD2. With V trimmed by 6 bases and J by 0 bases, 6 bases remained unmatched. Looked up from germline, CDR1 is MNHEY and CDR2 is SMNVEV (reference sequence). The CDR3 has 16 residues.

This chain connects TRBV11-2 to TRBJ2-5; 9 positions agree with TRBD2. Germline V lookup: CDR1 SGHAT, CDR2 FQNNGV. V shed 0 bases and J 4 bases; nucleotides not matched to a gene: 3. This CDR3 has 15 amino acids. CDR3 region: CASSLDPSGVETQYF. Written as DNA, the CDR3 is TGTGCCAGCAGCTTAGATCCTAGCGGGGTAGAGACCCAGTACTTC. The whole variable domain, filled in from reference TRBV11-2 and TRBJ2-5, reads EAGVAQSPRYKIIEKRQSVAFWCNPISGHATLYWYQQILGQGPKLLIQFQNNGVVDDSQLPKDRFSAERLKGVDSTLKIQPAKLEDSAVYLCASSLDPSGVETQYFGPGTRLLVL.

This rearrangement joins TRBV6-5 to TRBJ2-5; possibly TRBD2 for D (6 bases). This CDR3 is built from 14 residues. Germline V gene lookup returns CDR1 MNHEY and CDR2 SVGAGI. With 6 bases removed from V and 0 bases from J, the gap between germline ends came to 11 bases. The CDR3 spells CASRSLAYQETQYF. The CDR3 DNA follows: TGTGCCAGCAGATCTCTAGCGTACCAAGAGACCCAGTACTTC.

The CDR3 spells CASSLTGETQYF. For the CDR3, the DNA is TGTGCCAGCAGCTTAACGGGGGAGACCCAGTACTTC. The V call is TRBV5-6, the J call TRBJ2-5, with D possibly matching TRBD2 (5 bases). The CDR3 has 12 residues. Germline loops: CDR1 SGHDT, CDR2 YYEEEE. The ends were cut back, 2 bases at V and 5 bases at J, with 7 bases in the middle.

The chain employs TRBV11-2 and TRBJ2-7, with a tentative D call TRBD1 (6 bases). The ends were cut back, 3 bases at V and 5 bases at J, with 11 bases in the middle. This CDR3 has 13 residues. Germline V gene sequence: CDR1 SGHAT, CDR2 FQNNGV. The CDR3 reads CASSFPQGHEQYF. In DNA, the CDR3 is TGTGCCAGCAGCTTCCCACAGGGTCACGAGCAGTACTTC.

V gene TRBV19 combines with J gene TRBJ1-1, with a tentative D call TRBD1 (6 bases). The V gene lost 4 bases and the J gene lost 1 base, with 19 bases spanning the gap. The germline V gene encodes CDR1 LNHDA and CDR2 SQIVND (reference sequence). The CDR3 consists of 17 residues. The CDR3 DNA follows: TGTGCCAGTAGTAAAGGACGTTCGCGGGGGCGGAACACTGAAGCTTTCTTT. Amino acids: CASSKGRSRGRNTEAFF.

The rearrangement joins TRBV11-2 to TRBJ2-5, with TRBD2 matching over 9 bases. The DNA end is more similar to TRBJ2-7, so the J call may be wrong. Germline V gives CDR1 SGHAT, CDR2 FQNNGV. The CDR3 has 15 amino acids. The CDR3 DNA reads as TGTGCCAGCAGCTTCGGGACTAGCCCTGAGTACGAGCAGTACTTC. Translation: CASSFGTSPEYEQYF.

V is TRBV5-4 and J is TRBJ2-7, with 7 bases that match TRBD2. J was trimmed by 2 bases and V by 0 bases; bases with no gene match: 2. The CDR3 is made up of 14 amino acids. Germline V CDR1 and CDR2: SGHNT, YYREEE (reference sequence). The CDR3 spells CASSLDGGTYEQYF. CDR3 sequence (DNA): TGTGCCAGCAGCTTGGACGGGGGGACCTACGAGCAGTACTTC.